Each of the 20 T cell receptor beta chains below was sequenced from the same sample in a study of T-cell memory formation after mild COVID-19. TCRdb itself ran the 5' RACE reads through MiXCR, one entry per CDR3 protein. The data hold hundreds of thousands of distinct CDR3 sequences, with over 15% observed a single time. The sequencing sample was made of PBMCs or a T cell subset sorted from them (not recorded which). The origin of the receptors is a man younger than 30 who had mild COVID-19 (a few samples of this study predate the infection). Cell type and time point are not known.

This clonotype appeared a few times. DNA of the CDR3: TGCAGTGCTCAGACAGGGAACACAGATACGCAGTATTTT. It yields the protein CSAQTGNTDTQYF. This sequence joins TRBV20-1 and TRBJ2-3; the match to TRBD1 covers 7 bases. Trimming at V came to 5 bases and at J to 2 bases, leaving 4 bases not matched to a gene. In germline, CDR1 is DFQATT, CDR2 SNEGSKA (reference sequence). The CDR3 has 13 residues.

The J gene is TRBJ2-1, the V gene TRBV7-9; 10 bases are shared with TRBD2. The V gene's germline CDR1 is SEHNR and CDR2 FQNEAQ (reference sequence). The ends lost 1 base at V and 4 bases at J; junction bases unmatched: 4. This CDR3 is 16 amino acids long. The CDR3 nucleotides read TGTGCCAGCAGCTTAGTAACTAGCGGGGCATACAATGAGCAGTTCTTC. This gives the protein CASSLVTSGAYNEQFF.

In DNA form, the CDR3 reads TGTGCCAGCAGCGGTCAACGGGGGGGGAAAGATACGCAGTATTTT. Translating gives CASSGQRGGKDTQYF. The rearrangement links TRBV7-2 to TRBJ2-3; TRBD2 matches 8 bases. Germline loops: CDR1 SGHTA, CDR2 FQGNSA. The CDR3 covers 15 residues. The V segment lost 5 bases and the J segment 5 bases; nucleotides outside the gene matches: 9.

The rearrangement uses TRBV7-2 and TRBJ2-1; D is tentatively TRBD1 or TRBD2 (5 bases each). This CDR3 spans 11 amino acids. The V end was cut by 5 bases, the J end by 13 bases, with 12 bases between. Germline CDR1 and CDR2: SGHTA and FQGNSA. For the CDR3, the DNA is TGTGCCAGCAGCGCCGAAGGGACCCAGTTCTTC. It codes for CASSAEGTQFF.

V is TRBV5-1 and J is TRBJ2-5; 11 bases map to TRBD2. Unmatched junction bases numbered 5, after V lost 0 bases and J lost 4 bases. This CDR3 comprises 16 residues. Germline CDR1 SGHRS, CDR2 YFSETQ. The DNA for the CDR3 is TGCGCCAGCAGCTTGGCCCGTCTAGCGGGGGGAGAGACCCAGTACTTC. As protein: CASSLARLAGGETQYF.

This clonotype has only a few counts. V is TRBV20-1 and J is TRBJ2-7; TRBD1 aligns across 10 bases. CDR1 and CDR2 from the germline V gene are DFQATT and SNEGSKA (reference sequence). Trimming cost V 6 bases and J 7 bases; bases outside gene matches: 9. The CDR3 length is 13 residues. DNA of the CDR3: TGCAGTGCGACCGGACAGGGGGTCTGGGAGCAGTACTTC. This encodes CSATGQGVWEQYF.

This clonotype came up a few times. The rearrangement joins TRBV12-3 or TRBV12-4 to TRBJ2-5; weak D call: TRBD2 (5 bases). This CDR3 region has 14 residues. Trimming left V 4 bases short and J 1 base short, with 10 bases between. Here the CDR3 reads CASSSGVVQETQYF. As DNA, the CDR3 is TGTGCCAGCAGTTCCGGGGTGGTCCAAGAGACCCAGTACTTC.

There are a few counts of this clonotype. The J gene is TRBJ1-1, the V gene TRBV7-9, with D tentatively TRBD1 (6 bases). V shed 1 base and J shed 3 bases, with 9 bases lying between them. This CDR3 region has 14 residues. From germline, CDR1 is SEHNR and CDR2 FQNEAQ (reference sequence). The CDR3 spells CASSLGQADTEAFF. CDR3 coding DNA: TGTGCCAGCAGCTTAGGACAGGCTGACACTGAAGCTTTCTTT.

V gene TRBV5-1 combines with J gene TRBJ2-5; D not resolved. V lost 2 bases and J lost 7, with 12 bases in between. This CDR3 is 13 amino acids long. Germline V CDR1 and CDR2: SGHRS, YFSETQ. The CDR3 here is CASSLLAEGTQYF. DNA of the CDR3: TGCGCCAGCAGCTTACTCGCGGAAGGGACCCAGTACTTC.

This clonotype has ten or more counts. CDR3 nucleotides: TGTGCCAGCAGCTCCAATCGGGGGGGCCGGGGAGATACGCAGTATTTT. As protein: CASSSNRGGRGDTQYF. The chain recombines TRBV7-2 with TRBJ2-3; 8 bases match TRBD2. CDR1 is SGHTA and CDR2 is FQGNSA in the germline V gene. The CDR3 length is 16 residues. V shed 4 bases, J shed 5 bases, and the junction held 11 bases outside the gene matches. The full variable domain, completed using reference TRBV7-2 and TRBJ2-3, is GAGVSQSPSNKVTEKGKDVELRCDPISGHTALYWYRQSLGQGLEFLIYFQGNSAPDKSGLPSDRFSAERTGGSVSTLTIQRTQQEDSAVYLCASSSNRGGRGDTQYFGPGTRLTVL.

There are many counts of this clonotype. V gene TRBV6-5 combines with J gene TRBJ1-5; perhaps TRBD1 as D (5 bases). CDR1 and CDR2 from the germline V gene are MNHEY and SVGAGI. Trimming cost V 8 bases and J 2 bases, with 10 bases left between them. The CDR3 length is 13 residues. The CDR3 is CASQQGGNQPQHF. The DNA for the CDR3 is TGTGCCAGCCAGCAGGGAGGCAATCAGCCCCAGCATTTT.

DNA for the CDR3: TGTGCCAGCAGCTTTCGGACACCCAGCGAGCAGTACGTC. It encodes CASSFRTPSEQYV. This sequence joins TRBV7-9 and TRBJ2-7; weak D call: TRBD1 (5 bases). Trimming left V 3 bases short and J 6 bases short, with 12 bases between. Germline values: CDR1 SEHNR, CDR2 FQNEAQ (reference sequence). The CDR3 contains 13 residues.

This clonotype showed up just a few times. The genes are TRBV6-1 and TRBJ1-6, with 8 bases aligning to TRBD1. J lost 3 bases, V lost 1 base, and 5 bases had no gene match. CDR1 is MNHNS, CDR2 SASEGT, per germline. The CDR3 runs to 17 residues. The CDR3 is CASSEVSGGVYNSPLHF. CDR3 sequence (DNA): TGTGCCAGCAGTGAAGTATCAGGGGGCGTCTATAATTCACCCCTCCACTTT.

The J gene is TRBJ2-1, the V gene TRBV7-2, with D possibly being TRBD1 or TRBD2 (7 bases each). Looked up from germline, CDR1 is SGHTA and CDR2 is FQGNSA. Trimming removed 4 bases from V and 9 bases from J, with 19 bases in between. The CDR3 totals 15 residues. CDR3 amino acids: CASSWDQGGAREQFF. As DNA, the CDR3 is TGTGCCAGCAGCTGGGATCAGGGGGGGGCGCGTGAGCAGTTCTTC.

The rearrangement joins TRBV21-1 to TRBJ2-5. TRBV21-1 is listed as a pseudogene. There are 10 residues in the CDR3. CDR3 bases: TGTGCTAGCTACCTAGACACCCAGTACTTC. Amino acids: CASYLDTQYF.

The chain employs TRBV6-5 and TRBJ2-4; 8 bases fit TRBD2. From germline, CDR1 is MNHEY and CDR2 SVGAGI. CDR3 size: 15 residues. V shed 6 bases, J shed 4 bases, and the junction held 8 bases outside the gene matches. CDR3 DNA sequence: TGTGCCAGCAGCCAAGCGGGGGAGCTAAAAAACATTCAGTACTTC. Amino acid sequence: CASSQAGELKNIQYF.

V gene TRBV7-9 combines with J gene TRBJ1-2, with D uncertain. Germline V lookup: CDR1 SEHNR, CDR2 FQNEAQ (reference sequence). The CDR3 has 14 residues. Trimming took off 1 base at V and 8 bases at J, with 14 bases between the two ends. The CDR3 sequence is CASSLGHLSGGYTF. CDR3 sequence (DNA): TGTGCCAGCAGCTTAGGGCATTTGAGTGGAGGCTACACCTTC.

The chain has TRBV24-1 and TRBJ2-3, with D possibly being TRBD1 (6 bases). The germline CDR1 and CDR2 sequences are KGHDR and SFDVKD. This CDR3 region has 16 residues. V was cut by 4 bases and J by 4 bases, with 17 bases left in between. CDR3 residues: CATSDSGHQDADTQYF. The CDR3 nucleotides read TGTGCCACCAGTGACTCGGGACATCAGGACGCAGATACGCAGTATTTT.

There are many counts of this clonotype. This sequence joins TRBV12-3 or TRBV12-4 and TRBJ1-1; 7 bases agree with TRBD1. The CDR3 is 13 residues long. The V gene end was trimmed by 6 bases and the J gene end by 10 bases; junction bases not matched to a gene: 11. CDR3 sequence (DNA): TGTGCCAGCAGGGGGACCACAGGGGTGATAGCTTTCTTT. Its protein is CASRGTTGVIAFF.

This clonotype has just a few counts. The chain has TRBV7-2 and TRBJ2-2; tentative D call: TRBD1 (5 bases). The CDR3 contains 15 residues. With 5 bases removed from V and 7 bases from J, the gap between germline ends came to 17 bases. The V gene's germline CDR1 is SGHTA and CDR2 FQGNSA. CDR3: CASSPRAGPFGELFF. CDR3 coding DNA: TGTGCCAGCAGCCCCCGGGCAGGGCCATTCGGGGAGCTGTTTTTT.